Presented here are 29 T cell receptor beta chains from one specimen sequenced in a study of cytomegalovirus exposure and HLA in healthy donors. Primers for the PCR totalled 60 Vbeta and 13 Jbeta. Profiled with immunoSEQ multiplex PCR; TCRdb holds only in-frame clones, not every one. The sample totals tens of thousands of clones. The material sequenced was PBMCs. All receptors come from a man in his forties in good health and CMV-seropositive.

The genes are TRBV30 and TRBJ2-7; 8 bases align to TRBD1. Trimming took 6 bases from V and 6 from J; bases not matched to a gene: 4. Germline CDR1 and CDR2: GTSNPN and SVGIG (reference sequence). The CDR3 has 11 residues. The chain's CDR3 is CACSRGPEQYF. The CDR3 DNA sequence: TGTGCCTGCAGCAGGGGGCCCGAGCAGTACTTC.

The chain employs TRBV14 and TRBJ2-7, with 8 bases matching TRBD1. CDR1 SGHDN and CDR2 FVKESK come from the germline V gene. This CDR3 is built from 16 residues. V was clipped by 5 bases and J by 4 bases; unmatched bases: 13. In DNA, the CDR3 is TGTGCCAGCAGCGGGCGGACAGGGAAGGGGGGTTACGAGCAGTACTTC. Protein sequence: CASSGRTGKGGYEQYF.

The chain has TRBV2 and TRBJ1-1; D remains unclear. Looked up from germline, CDR1 is SNHLY and CDR2 is FYNNEI. Trimming left V 11 bases short and J 7 bases short, with 14 bases between. The CDR3 extends over 11 amino acids. The CDR3 reads CAWVRDYEAFF. CDR3 nucleotide sequence: TGTGCCTGGGTTAGAGACTATGAAGCTTTCTTT.

Turning to this clone: Other DNA sequences within the sample encode an identical CDR3. The chain combines TRBV29-1 with TRBJ2-3; the D gene is possibly TRBD2 (6 bases). Trimming cost V 0 bases and J 6 bases, with 31 bases left between them. The CDR3 spans 20 residues. The V gene's germline CDR1 is SQVTM and CDR2 ANQGSEA. CDR3 loop: CSVEDALLVGGTSGWDTQYF. The DNA of the CDR3 is TGCAGCGTTGAAGATGCTCTATTGGTTGGGGGGACCTCTGGTTGGGATACGCAGTATTTT.

V and J are TRBV5-1 and TRBJ2-5, with D maybe TRBD2 (5 bases). The closer fit of TRBJ2-7 to the DNA end suggests the J call may be wrong. The CDR3 has 14 residues. Looked up from germline, CDR1 is SGHRS and CDR2 is YFSETQ. CDR3 DNA: TGCGCCAGCAGCTTGGGGACTTTTAACTACGAGCAGTACTTC. Amino acid sequence: CASSLGTFNYEQYF.

The CDR3, as DNA: TGTGCCAGCAGCGTAGGACAGACGGTGCCCTACGAGCAGTACTTC. Translated, it gives CASSVGQTVPYEQYF. This chain uses TRBV9 with TRBJ2-7; the D gene is possibly TRBD1 (5 bases). Deletions cut 0 bases from V and 2 bases from J, with 12 bases between. CDR1 and CDR2 (germline): SGDLS, YYNGEE. The CDR3 covers 15 residues.

The V gene is TRBV11-2, the J gene TRBJ2-7; 11 nucleotides align to TRBD1. V shed 5 bases, J shed 4 bases, and the junction held 7 bases outside the gene matches. The CDR3 extends over 15 amino acids. Germline CDR1 is SGHAT and CDR2 is FQNNGV. The CDR3 region is CASSARTGGDYEQYF. The CDR3, as DNA: TGTGCCAGCAGCGCCAGGACAGGGGGCGATTACGAGCAGTACTTC.

V is TRBV5-4 and J is TRBJ1-3, with D maybe TRBD1 (6 bases). The germline V gene encodes CDR1 SGHNT and CDR2 YYREEE (reference sequence). This CDR3 has 15 residues. V was clipped by 4 bases and J by 1 base, with 12 bases between them. CDR3 bases: TGTGCCAGCAGCCTGGGGACACTTTCTGGAAACACCATATATTTT. Amino acid sequence: CASSLGTLSGNTIYF.

The chain recombines TRBV2 with TRBJ2-7, with 9 bases identical to TRBD1. J lost 7 bases, V lost 8 bases, and 15 bases had no gene match. Germline CDR1 is SNHLY and CDR2 is FYNNEI. CDR3 length: 15 residues. The CDR3 sequence is CASSAPGTGSREQYF. In DNA form, the CDR3 reads TGTGCCAGCTCCGCCCCCGGGACAGGGTCGAGGGAGCAGTACTTC.

The V and J genes are TRBV27 and TRBJ2-1; 8 nucleotides agree with TRBD2. The length of the CDR3 is 15 residues. V was clipped by 2 bases and J by 5 bases; unmatched bases: 5. Germline values: CDR1 MNHEY, CDR2 SMNVEV (reference sequence). In DNA form, the CDR3 reads TGTGCCAGCAGTTTAGATAGCGGGACTAACAATGAGCAGTTCTTC. Its translation is CASSLDSGTNNEQFF.

V and J are TRBV6-5 and TRBJ1-1; no definite D call. CDR1 MNHEY and CDR2 SVGAGI come from the germline V gene. The length of the CDR3 is 14 residues. V was cut by 4 bases and J by 0 bases, with 9 bases left in between. The CDR3 sequence is CASSLPGVNTEAFF. The DNA of the CDR3 is TGTGCCAGCAGTTTGCCCGGTGTGAACACTGAAGCTTTCTTT.

CDR3 nucleotides: TGTGCCAGCAGCCGCGGAGGGGAAGAGACCCAGTACTTC. Amino acid sequence: CASSRGGEETQYF. The rearrangement links TRBV7-9 to TRBJ2-5; tentatively, D is TRBD2 (6 bases). Germline CDR1 reads SEHNR; CDR2 reads FQNEAQ (reference sequence). V was pared by 5 bases and J by 3 bases, with 10 bases between. The CDR3 is 13 residues long.

The gene calls are TRBV9 and TRBJ1-3; D gene unclear. V was shortened by 0 bases and J by 1 base, with 8 bases between the two germline ends. From germline, CDR1 is SGDLS and CDR2 YYNGEE. The CDR3 loop spans 15 amino acids. The CDR3, as DNA: TGTGCCAGCAGCGTAGCTCCCGGGTCTGGAAACACCATATATTTT. Amino acids: CASSVAPGSGNTIYF.

This chain uses TRBV10-3 with TRBJ2-1; 9 nucleotides line up with TRBD2. The germline V gene encodes CDR1 ENHRY and CDR2 SYGVKD. This CDR3 region has 14 residues. V shed 7 bases, J shed 8 bases, and the junction held 9 bases outside the gene matches. The CDR3 sequence: CAITPGTSNDEQFF. As DNA, the CDR3 is TGTGCCATCACCCCCGGGACTAGCAATGATGAGCAGTTCTTC.

The chain combines TRBV5-6 with TRBJ2-2; 7 nucleotides align to TRBD1. Per the germline V gene, CDR1 is SGHDT and CDR2 is YYEEEE. The CDR3 runs 14 residues. Losses at the gene ends were 3 bases for V and 5 bases for J; bases not matched to a gene: 4. In DNA form, the CDR3 reads TGTGCCAGCAGCTCGGGACAGTTTACCGGGGAGCTGTTTTTT. Residues: CASSSGQFTGELFF. Complete variable domain (other parts from reference TRBV5-6 and TRBJ2-2): DAGVTQSPTHLIKTRGQQVTLRCSPKSGHDTVSWYQQALGQGPQFIFQYYEEEERQRGNFPDRFSGHQFPNYSSELNVNALLLGDSALYLCASSSGQFTGELFFGEGSRLTVL.

The chain is built from TRBV6-6 and TRBJ1-2, with a weak D call TRBD1 (6 bases). V lost 10 bases and J lost 0, with 12 bases in between. Germline CDR1 and CDR2: MNHNY and SVGAGI (reference sequence). This CDR3 spans 13 amino acids. The CDR3 bases are TGTGCCATCCGACAGGAAGCTAACTATGGCTACACCTTC. It codes for CAIRQEANYGYTF.

The chain employs TRBV4-3 and TRBJ2-2; 8 bases fit TRBD2. Germline trimming cut 0 bases from V and 6 bases from J; bases unmatched to any gene: 9. The CDR3 runs to 17 residues. Germline CDR1 is LGHNA and CDR2 is YSLEER. The CDR3 is CASSQDLSGRGPGELFF. For the CDR3, the DNA is TGCGCCAGCAGCCAAGACCTCAGCGGGAGAGGCCCCGGGGAGCTGTTTTTT.

J is TRBJ2-7 and V is TRBV6-6, with 10 bases identical to TRBD2. Germline V gene data show CDR1 as MNHNY and CDR2 as SVGAGI (reference sequence). The V segment lost 6 bases and the J segment 2 bases; nucleotides outside the gene matches: 10. This CDR3 spans 16 amino acids. CDR3: CASSHPGTSDPYEQYF. The CDR3 nucleotides are TGTGCCAGCAGCCACCCCGGGACTAGCGACCCCTACGAGCAGTACTTC.

V gene TRBV6-5 combines with J gene TRBJ2-5; 8 nucleotides agree with TRBD1. The J call may be faulty, since TRBJ2-7 better matches the DNA end. Germline CDR1 and CDR2: MNHEY and SVGAGI. There are 14 residues in the CDR3. CDR3 coding DNA: TGTGCCAGCAGTTGGGACAGGAGCTCCTACGAGCAGTACTTC. Translating it yields CASSWDRSSYEQYF.

The chain employs TRBV7-9 and TRBJ2-7; unclear D gene. The CDR3 consists of 14 residues. Trimming took off 2 bases at V and 2 bases at J, with 10 bases between the two ends. The germline gives CDR1 SEHNR, CDR2 FQNEAQ (reference sequence). CDR3 nucleotides: TGTGCCAGCAGCTTAACAACGGAGACCTACGAGCAGTACTTC. Amino acid sequence: CASSLTTETYEQYF.

The chain joins TRBV7-8 to TRBJ2-1; 7 positions match TRBD2. The germline gives CDR1 SGHVS, CDR2 FQNEAQ. The CDR3 length is 18 residues. After removal of 6 bases from V and 0 bases from J, the junction contained 14 bases not matched to a gene. CDR3: CASRPRRDGGSSYNEQFF. The DNA for the CDR3 is TGTGCCAGCAGGCCTAGGAGGGACGGCGGGAGCTCCTACAATGAGCAGTTCTTC.

The chain joins TRBV11-3 to TRBJ2-1, with TRBD2 identical over 7 bases. CDR3 length equals 15 residues. Germline V gene sequence: CDR1 SGHNT, CDR2 YENEEA. J was trimmed by 4 bases and V by 5 bases; bases with no gene match: 8. The CDR3 reads CASSPRGAGYNEQFF. CDR3 coding DNA: TGTGCCAGCAGCCCGCGGGGAGCGGGATACAATGAGCAGTTCTTC.

In regard to this clone: Other nucleotide sequences in the sample specify the same CDR3. The chain carries TRBV29-1 and TRBJ2-3; TRBD2 might be the D (6 bases). In germline, CDR1 is SQVTM, CDR2 ANQGSEA. This CDR3 region has 20 residues. V lost 0 bases and J 6 bases, leaving 31 bases between the germline ends. DNA for the CDR3: TGCAGCGTTGAAGATGCTCTATTGGTTGGGGGGACCTCCGGTTGGGATACGCAGTATTTT. Translation: CSVEDALLVGGTSGWDTQYF.

The rearrangement links TRBV5-5 to TRBJ2-3; the D gene is possibly TRBD2 (6 bases). This CDR3 spans 14 amino acids. Trimming shortened V by 2 bases and J by 4 bases, and 11 bases separated the two germline ends. The germline CDR1 and CDR2 sequences are SGHKS and YYEKEE (reference sequence). The CDR3 coding sequence is TGTGCCAGCAGCTTCCAGGGAGGCCCAGATACGCAGTATTTT. Amino acids: CASSFQGGPDTQYF.

The J gene is TRBJ1-1, the V gene TRBV19, with D tentatively TRBD1 (6 bases). Trimming removed 5 bases from V and 4 bases from J, with 17 bases in between. Germline V gene sequence: CDR1 LNHDA, CDR2 SQIVND (reference sequence). The CDR3 has 15 amino acids. The CDR3 bases are TGTGCCAGTAGTGCCTTCCACAGGGATGCCACTGAAGCTTTCTTT. This gives the protein CASSAFHRDATEAFF.

V gene TRBV18 combines with J gene TRBJ2-1; TRBD1 matches 7 bases. The CDR3 loop spans 14 amino acids. The V gene's germline CDR1 is KGHSH and CDR2 LQKENI. V was clipped by 6 bases and J by 6 bases; unmatched bases: 8. The CDR3 DNA reads as TGTGCCAGCTCGCCCCTAGACAGGGCCAATGAGCAGTTCTTC. Translation gives CASSPLDRANEQFF. The full variable domain, with the rest looked up from reference TRBV18 and TRBJ2-1, is NAGVMQNPRHLVRRRGQEARLRCSPMKGHSHVYWYRQLPEEGLKFMVYLQKENIIDESGMPKERFSAEFPKEGPSILRIQQVVRGDSAAYFCASSPLDRANEQFFGPGTRLTVL.

This rearrangement joins TRBV7-8 to TRBJ2-5; 8 bases map to TRBD2. CDR3 length: 16 amino acids. The V and J ends lost 2 bases and 5 bases, in that order; junction bases with no gene match: 10. CDR1 SGHVS and CDR2 FQNEAQ come from the germline V gene. The CDR3 sequence: CASSLIERGRRETQYF. DNA of the CDR3: TGTGCCAGCAGCTTAATCGAGCGGGGGCGGAGGGAGACCCAGTACTTC.

The rearrangement uses TRBV18 and TRBJ2-7; D unclear. CDR1 and CDR2 from the germline V gene are KGHSH and LQKENI. The V end was cut by 0 bases, the J end by 4 bases, with 10 bases between. CDR3 length equals 14 residues. CDR3 nucleotide sequence: TGTGCCAGCTCACCACCCCTCAGACTTTACGAGCAGTACTTC. This gives the protein CASSPPLRLYEQYF.

J is TRBJ2-5 and V is TRBV11-3; 7 bases line up with TRBD2. Matching the DNA end better, TRBJ2-7 makes the J call doubtful. In germline, CDR1 is SGHNT, CDR2 YENEEA. This CDR3 spans 14 amino acids. The CDR3 region is CASRLDPIAGEQYF. In DNA form, the CDR3 reads TGTGCCAGCAGACTTGACCCCATAGCGGGCGAGCAGTACTTC.